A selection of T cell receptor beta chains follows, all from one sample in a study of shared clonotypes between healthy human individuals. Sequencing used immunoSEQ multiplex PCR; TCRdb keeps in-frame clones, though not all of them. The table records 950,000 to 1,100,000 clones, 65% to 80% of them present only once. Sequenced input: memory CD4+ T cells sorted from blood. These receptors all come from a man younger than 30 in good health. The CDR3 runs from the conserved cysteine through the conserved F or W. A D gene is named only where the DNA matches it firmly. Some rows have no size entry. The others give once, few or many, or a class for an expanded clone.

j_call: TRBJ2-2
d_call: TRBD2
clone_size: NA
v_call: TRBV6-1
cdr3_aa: CASSPSGGAAGELFF
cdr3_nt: TGTGCCAGCAGCCCCAGCGGGGGGGCCGCCGGGGAGCTGTTTTTT

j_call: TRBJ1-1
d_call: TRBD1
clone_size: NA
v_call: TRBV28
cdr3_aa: CASRPGGVNTEAFF
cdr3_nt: TGTGCCAGCAGGCCAGGGGGGGTGAACACTGAAGCTTTCTTT

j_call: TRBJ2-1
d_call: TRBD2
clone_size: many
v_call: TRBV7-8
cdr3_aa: CASSLMAGGGNEQFF
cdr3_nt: TGTGCCAGCAGCTTAATGGCGGGAGGCGGTAATGAGCAGTTCTTC

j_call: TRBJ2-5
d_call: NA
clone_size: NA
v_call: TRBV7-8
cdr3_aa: CASSFGLGEETQYF
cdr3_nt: TGTGCCAGCAGCTTCGGGCTAGGGGAAGAGACCCAGTACTTC

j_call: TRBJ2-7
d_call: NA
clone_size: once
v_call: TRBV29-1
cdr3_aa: CSVVNRVLGEQYF
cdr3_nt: TGCAGCGTTGTTAACAGGGTCCTCGGCGAGCAGTACTTC

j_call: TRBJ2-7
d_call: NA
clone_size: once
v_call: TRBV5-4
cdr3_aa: CASSSAGNPYEQYF
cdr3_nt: TGTGCCAGCAGCTCGGCCGGGAACCCCTACGAGCAGTACTTC

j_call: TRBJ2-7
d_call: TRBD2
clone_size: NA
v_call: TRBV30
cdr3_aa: CAWSASGRKEQYF
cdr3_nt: TGTGCCTGGAGTGCTAGCGGGAGGAAAGAGCAGTACTTC

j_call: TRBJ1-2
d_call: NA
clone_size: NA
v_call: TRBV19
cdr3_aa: CASSIRGYYGYTF
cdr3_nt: TGTGCCAGTAGTATACGGGGATACTATGGCTACACCTTC

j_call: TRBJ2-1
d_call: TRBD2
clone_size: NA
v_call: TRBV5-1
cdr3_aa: CASSITSGFYNEQFF
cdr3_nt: TGCGCCAGCAGCATAACTAGCGGGTTTTACAATGAGCAGTTCTTC

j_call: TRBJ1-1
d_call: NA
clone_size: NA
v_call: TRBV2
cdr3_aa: CASSERSPVIFEAFF
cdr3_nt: TGTGCCAGCAGTGAGAGGTCCCCCGTTATTTTTGAAGCTTTCTTT

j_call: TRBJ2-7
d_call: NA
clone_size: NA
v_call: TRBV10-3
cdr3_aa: CAISALRDSYEQYF
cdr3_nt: TGTGCCATCAGTGCGTTGCGGGACTCCTACGAGCAGTACTTC

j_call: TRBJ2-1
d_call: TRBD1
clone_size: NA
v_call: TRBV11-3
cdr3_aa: CASSPGDRSYNEQFF
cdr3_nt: TGTGCCAGCAGCCCTGGGGACAGGTCCTACAATGAGCAGTTCTTC

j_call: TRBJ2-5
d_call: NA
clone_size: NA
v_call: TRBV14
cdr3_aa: CASSQRRDQETQYF
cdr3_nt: TGTGCCAGCAGCCAGCGGAGGGATCAAGAGACCCAGTACTTC

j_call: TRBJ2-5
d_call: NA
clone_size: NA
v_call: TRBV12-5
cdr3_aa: CASSSRGGQETQYF
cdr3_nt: TGTGCTAGCTCCAGTCGAGGGGGCCAAGAGACCCAGTACTTC

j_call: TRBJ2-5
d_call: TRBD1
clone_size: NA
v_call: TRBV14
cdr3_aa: CASSRGPGTGRSETQYF
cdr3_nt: TGTGCCAGCAGCCGCGGCCCCGGGACAGGTCGGTCAGAGACCCAGTACTTC

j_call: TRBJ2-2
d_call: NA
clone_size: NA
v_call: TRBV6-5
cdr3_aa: CASSYSKRTGELFF
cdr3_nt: TGTGCCAGCAGTTACTCGAAGAGGACCGGGGAGCTGTTTTTT

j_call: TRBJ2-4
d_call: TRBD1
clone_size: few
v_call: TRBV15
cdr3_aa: CATSRRGQGEPKNIQYF
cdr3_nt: TGTGCCACCAGCAGGCGAGGACAGGGAGAGCCCAAAAACATTCAGTACTTC

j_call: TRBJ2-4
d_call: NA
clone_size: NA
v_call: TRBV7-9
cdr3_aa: CASSLTGTKNIQYF
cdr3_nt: TGTGCCAGCAGTCTAACCGGAACCAAAAACATTCAGTACTTC

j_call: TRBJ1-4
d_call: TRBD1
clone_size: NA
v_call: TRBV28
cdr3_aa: CASSIRGLGEEKLFF
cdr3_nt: TGTGCCAGCAGCATTAGGGGGCTAGGTGAGGAAAAACTGTTTTTT

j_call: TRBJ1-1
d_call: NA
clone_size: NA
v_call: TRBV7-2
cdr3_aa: CASSFSPANTEAFF
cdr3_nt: TGTGCCAGCAGCTTTAGTCCGGCTAACACTGAAGCTTTCTTT

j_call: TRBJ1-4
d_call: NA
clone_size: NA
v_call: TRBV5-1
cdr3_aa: CASSLALIGNTRGGEKLFF
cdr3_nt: TGCGCCAGCAGCTTGGCTCTTATCGGGAATACTCGGGGAGGCGAAAAACTGTTTTTT

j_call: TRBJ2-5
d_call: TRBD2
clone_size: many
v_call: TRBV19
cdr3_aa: CASRGVSETQYF
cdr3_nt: TGTGCCAGCCGGGGGGTGTCTGAGACCCAGTACTTC

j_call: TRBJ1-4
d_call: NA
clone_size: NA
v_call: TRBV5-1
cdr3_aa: CASSLGLGEKLFF
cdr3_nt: TGCGCCAGCAGCTTGGGACTCGGAGAAAAACTGTTTTTT

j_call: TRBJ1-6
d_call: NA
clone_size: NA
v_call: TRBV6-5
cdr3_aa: CASSYDQANNSPLHF
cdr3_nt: TGTGCCAGCAGTTACGACCAGGCGAATAATTCACCCCTCCACTTT

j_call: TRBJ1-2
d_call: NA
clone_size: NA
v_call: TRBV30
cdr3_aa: CAWSEPGNRGGYTF
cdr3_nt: TGTGCCTGGAGTGAACCGGGGAATCGAGGCGGCTACACCTTC

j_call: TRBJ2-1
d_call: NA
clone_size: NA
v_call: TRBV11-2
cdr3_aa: CASSFGGSSYNEQFF
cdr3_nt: TGTGCCAGCAGCTTCGGTGGCTCAAGCTACAATGAGCAGTTCTTC

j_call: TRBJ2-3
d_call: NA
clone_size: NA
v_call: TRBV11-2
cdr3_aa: CASSSTDFAGDTQYF
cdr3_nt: TGTGCCAGCAGCTCCACAGATTTCGCAGGAGATACGCAGTATTTT

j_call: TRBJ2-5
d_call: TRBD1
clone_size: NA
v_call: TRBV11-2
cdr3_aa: CASSLSTGGQETQYF
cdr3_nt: TGTGCCAGCAGCCTCTCGACAGGGGGGCAAGAGACCCAGTACTTC

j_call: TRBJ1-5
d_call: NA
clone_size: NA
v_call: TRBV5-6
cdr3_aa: CASNPTVNQPQHF
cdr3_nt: TGTGCCAGCAACCCGACGGTTAATCAGCCCCAGCATTTT

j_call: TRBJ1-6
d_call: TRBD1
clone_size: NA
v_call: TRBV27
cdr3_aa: CASSSTGDSYNSPLHF
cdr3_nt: TGTGCCAGCAGTTCGACCGGGGACAGCTATAATTCACCCCTCCACTTT

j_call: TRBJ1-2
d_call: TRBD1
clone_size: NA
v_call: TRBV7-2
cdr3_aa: CASSPGQGRYGYTF
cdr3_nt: TGTGCCAGCAGCCCCGGACAGGGCCGCTATGGCTACACCTTC

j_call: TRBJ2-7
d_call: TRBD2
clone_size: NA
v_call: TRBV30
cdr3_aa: CAWSQLGGGDYEQYF
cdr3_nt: TGTGCCTGGTCTCAACTAGGTGGGGGGGACTACGAGCAGTACTTC

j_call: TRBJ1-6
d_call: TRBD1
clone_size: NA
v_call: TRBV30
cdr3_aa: CAWSTGGKTNSPLHF
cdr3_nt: TGTGCCTGGAGTACAGGGGGTAAGACGAATTCACCCCTCCACTTT

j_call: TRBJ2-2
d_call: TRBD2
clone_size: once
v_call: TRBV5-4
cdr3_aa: CASSLPYGGFTGELFF
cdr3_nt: TGTGCCAGCAGCTTGCCCTACGGGGGGTTCACCGGGGAGCTGTTTTTT

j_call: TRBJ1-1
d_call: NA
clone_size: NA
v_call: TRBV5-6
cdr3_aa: CASSLSGTEAFF
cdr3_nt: TGTGCCAGCAGCTTGAGTGGTACTGAAGCTTTCTTT

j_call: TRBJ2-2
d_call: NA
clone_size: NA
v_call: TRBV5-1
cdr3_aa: CASSLDPASTGELFF
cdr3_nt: TGCGCCAGCAGCTTGGACCCAGCTAGCACCGGGGAGCTGTTTTTT

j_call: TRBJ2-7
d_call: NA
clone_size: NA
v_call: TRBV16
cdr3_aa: CASSPERVSEQYF
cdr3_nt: TGTGCCAGCAGCCCTGAGCGGGTTTCCGAGCAGTACTTC

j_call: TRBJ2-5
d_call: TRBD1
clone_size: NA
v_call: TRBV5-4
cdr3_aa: CASSSGTGEETQYF
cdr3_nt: TGTGCCAGCAGCTCCGGGACAGGGGAAGAGACCCAGTACTTC

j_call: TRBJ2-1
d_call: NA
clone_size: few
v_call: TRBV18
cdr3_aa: CASSPQPTGSTAEQFF
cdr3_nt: TGTGCCAGCTCACCCCAACCGACCGGTTCCACAGCTGAGCAGTTCTTC

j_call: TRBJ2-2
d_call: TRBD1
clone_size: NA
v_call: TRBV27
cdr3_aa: CASRWTGNTGELFF
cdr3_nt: TGTGCCAGCAGATGGACAGGGAACACCGGGGAGCTGTTTTTT

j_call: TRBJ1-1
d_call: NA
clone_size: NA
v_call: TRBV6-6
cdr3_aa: CASRYRVMNTEAFF
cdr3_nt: TGTGCCAGCAGATACAGGGTGATGAACACTGAAGCTTTCTTT

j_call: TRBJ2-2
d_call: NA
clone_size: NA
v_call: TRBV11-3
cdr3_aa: CASRPGYTGELFF
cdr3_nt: TGTGCCAGCAGGCCAGGGTACACCGGGGAGCTGTTTTTT

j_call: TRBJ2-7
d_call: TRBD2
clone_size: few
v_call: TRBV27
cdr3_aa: CASSWSSGGPSYEQYF
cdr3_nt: TGTGCCAGCAGCTGGAGTAGCGGGGGGCCCTCCTACGAGCAGTACTTC

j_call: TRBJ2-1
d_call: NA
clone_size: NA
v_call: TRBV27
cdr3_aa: CASSLEKGYNEQFF
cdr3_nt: TGTGCCAGCAGTTTGGAGAAAGGCTACAATGAGCAGTTCTTC

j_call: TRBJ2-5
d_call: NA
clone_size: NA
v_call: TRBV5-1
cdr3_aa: CASSPGQRETQYF
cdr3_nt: TGCGCCAGCAGCCCCGGACAGCGGGAGACCCAGTACTTC

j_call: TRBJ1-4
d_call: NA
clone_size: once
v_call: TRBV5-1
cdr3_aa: CASSLQVGTQVPNEKLFF
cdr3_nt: TGCGCCAGCAGCTTACAAGTCGGGACACAAGTGCCTAATGAAAAACTGTTTTTT

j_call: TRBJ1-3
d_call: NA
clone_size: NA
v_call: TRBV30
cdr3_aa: CAWSTGTGRNTIYF
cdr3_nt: TGTGCCTGGTCTACAGGAACAGGGAGAAACACCATATATTTT

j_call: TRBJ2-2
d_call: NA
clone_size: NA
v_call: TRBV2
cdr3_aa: CASTGLSTGELFF
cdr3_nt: TGTGCCAGCACGGGACTTTCGACCGGGGAGCTGTTTTTT

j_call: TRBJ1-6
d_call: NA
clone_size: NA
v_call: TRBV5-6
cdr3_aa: CASSSGTHNSPLHF
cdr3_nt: TGTGCCAGCAGCTCCGGGACACATAATTCACCCCTCCACTTT

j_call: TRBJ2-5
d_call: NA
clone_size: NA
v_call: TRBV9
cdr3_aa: CASSVAVARSETQYF
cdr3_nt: TGTGCCAGCAGCGTAGCCGTGGCTAGATCGGAGACCCAGTACTTC

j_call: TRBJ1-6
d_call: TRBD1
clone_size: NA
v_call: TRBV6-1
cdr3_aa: CASNDDRARSPLHF
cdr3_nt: TGTGCCAGCAACGATGACAGGGCAAGGTCACCCCTCCACTTT

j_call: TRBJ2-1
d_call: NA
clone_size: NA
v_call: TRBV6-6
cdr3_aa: CASTLAGVNEQFF
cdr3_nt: TGTGCCAGCACGCTCGCAGGAGTAAATGAGCAGTTCTTC

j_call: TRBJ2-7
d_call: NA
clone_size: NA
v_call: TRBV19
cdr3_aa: CASSILGRGVREQYF
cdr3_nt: TGTGCCAGTAGTATATTGGGACGAGGGGTACGAGAGCAGTACTTC

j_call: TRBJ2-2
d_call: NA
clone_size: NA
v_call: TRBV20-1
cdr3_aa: CSARGAGELFF
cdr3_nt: TGCAGTGCTAGGGGCGCCGGGGAGCTGTTTTTT

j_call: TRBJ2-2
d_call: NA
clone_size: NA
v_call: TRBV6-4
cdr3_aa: CASSDRGAGELFF
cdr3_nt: TGTGCCAGCAGTGACAGGGGCGCAGGGGAGCTGTTTTTT

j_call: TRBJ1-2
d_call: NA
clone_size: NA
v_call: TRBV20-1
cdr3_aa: CSAEGGYGYTF
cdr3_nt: TGCAGTGCCGAGGGGGGATATGGCTACACCTTC

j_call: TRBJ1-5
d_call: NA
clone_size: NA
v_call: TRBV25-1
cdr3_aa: CASSEDSAGNRQPQHF
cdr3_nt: TGTGCCAGCAGTGAAGATTCTGCGGGGAACAGACAGCCCCAGCATTTT